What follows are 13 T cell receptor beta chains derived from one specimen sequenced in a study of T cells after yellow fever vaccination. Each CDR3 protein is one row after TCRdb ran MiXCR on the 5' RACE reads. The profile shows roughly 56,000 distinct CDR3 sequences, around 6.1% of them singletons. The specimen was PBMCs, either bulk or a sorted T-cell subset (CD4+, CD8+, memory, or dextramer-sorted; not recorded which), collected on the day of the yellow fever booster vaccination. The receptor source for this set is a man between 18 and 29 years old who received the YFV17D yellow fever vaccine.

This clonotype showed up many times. The CDR3 sequence is CASSQQGREQFF. The CDR3 DNA is TGTGCCAGCAGCCAACAGGGCAGGGAGCAGTTCTTC. The chain uses TRBV7-9 and TRBJ2-1, with a weak D call TRBD1 (6 bases). V dropped 5 bases and J dropped 10 bases, with 12 bases sitting between them. The CDR3 covers 12 residues. Germline V gene lookup returns CDR1 SEHNR and CDR2 FQNEAQ (reference sequence).

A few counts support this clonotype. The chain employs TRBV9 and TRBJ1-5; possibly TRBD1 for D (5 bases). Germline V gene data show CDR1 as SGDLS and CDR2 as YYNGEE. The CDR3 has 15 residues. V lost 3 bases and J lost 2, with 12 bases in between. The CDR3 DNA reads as TGTGCCAGCAGCGCGGGGGGGTTGGGCAATCAGCCCCAGCATTTT. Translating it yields CASSAGGLGNQPQHF.

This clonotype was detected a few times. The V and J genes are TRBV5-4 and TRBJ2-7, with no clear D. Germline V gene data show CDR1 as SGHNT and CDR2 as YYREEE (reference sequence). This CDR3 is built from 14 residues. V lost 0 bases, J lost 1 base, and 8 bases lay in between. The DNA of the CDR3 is TGTGCCAGCAGCTTGGATGGGTTTTCCTACGAGCAGTACTTC. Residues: CASSLDGFSYEQYF.

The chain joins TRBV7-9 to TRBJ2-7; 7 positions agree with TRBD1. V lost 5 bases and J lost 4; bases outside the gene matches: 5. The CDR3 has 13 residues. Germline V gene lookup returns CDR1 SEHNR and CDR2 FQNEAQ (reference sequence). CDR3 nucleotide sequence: TGTGCCAGCAGCCAGACAGGGTCATACGAGCAGTACGTC. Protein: CASSQTGSYEQYV.

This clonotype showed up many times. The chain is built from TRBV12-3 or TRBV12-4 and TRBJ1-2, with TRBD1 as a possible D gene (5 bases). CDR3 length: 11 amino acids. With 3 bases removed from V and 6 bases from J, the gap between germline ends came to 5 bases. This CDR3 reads CASSLGDGYTF. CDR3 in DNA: TGTGCCAGCAGTTTGGGGGATGGCTACACCTTC.

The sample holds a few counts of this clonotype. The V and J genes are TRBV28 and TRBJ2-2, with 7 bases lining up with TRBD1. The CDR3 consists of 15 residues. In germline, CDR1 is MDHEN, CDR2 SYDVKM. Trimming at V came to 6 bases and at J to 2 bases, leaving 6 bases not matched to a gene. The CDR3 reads CASSLTGSNTGELFF. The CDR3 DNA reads TGTGCCAGCAGCCTGACAGGGTCCAACACCGGGGAGCTGTTTTTT.

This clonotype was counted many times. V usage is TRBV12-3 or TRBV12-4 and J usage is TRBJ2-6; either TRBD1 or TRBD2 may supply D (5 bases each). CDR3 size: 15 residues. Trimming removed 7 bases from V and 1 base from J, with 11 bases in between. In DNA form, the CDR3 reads TGTGCCAGCACAGCCAGGGAGTCTGGGGCCAACGTCCTGACTTTC. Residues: CASTARESGANVLTF.

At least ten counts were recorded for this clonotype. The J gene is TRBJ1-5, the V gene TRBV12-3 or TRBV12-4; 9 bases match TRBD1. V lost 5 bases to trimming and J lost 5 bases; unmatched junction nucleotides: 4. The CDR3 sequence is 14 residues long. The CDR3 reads CASSAGQGYQPQHF. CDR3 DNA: TGTGCCAGCAGTGCGGGACAGGGCTATCAGCCCCAGCATTTT.

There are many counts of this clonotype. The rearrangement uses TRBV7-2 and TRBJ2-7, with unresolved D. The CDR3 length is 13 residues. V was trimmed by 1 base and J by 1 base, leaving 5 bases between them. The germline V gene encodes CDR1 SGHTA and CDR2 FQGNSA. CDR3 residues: CASSLDFSYEQYF. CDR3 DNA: TGTGCCAGCAGCTTAGACTTTTCCTACGAGCAGTACTTC.

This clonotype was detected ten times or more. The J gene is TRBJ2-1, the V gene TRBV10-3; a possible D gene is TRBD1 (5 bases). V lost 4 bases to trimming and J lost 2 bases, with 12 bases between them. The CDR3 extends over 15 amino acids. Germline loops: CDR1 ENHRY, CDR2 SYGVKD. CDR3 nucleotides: TGTGCCATCAGTGGGGCAGGGAATCCCTACAATGAGCAGTTCTTC. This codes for CAISGAGNPYNEQFF.

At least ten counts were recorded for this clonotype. CDR3 nucleotide sequence: TGTGCCAGCCTTGGAGACAACACCTACGAGCAGTACTTC. This sequence encodes CASLGDNTYEQYF. The genes are TRBV6-5 and TRBJ2-7, with D uncertain. The CDR3 totals 13 residues. V lost 8 bases to trimming and J lost 2 bases, with 13 bases between them. Germline V gene sequence: CDR1 MNHEY, CDR2 SVGAGI.

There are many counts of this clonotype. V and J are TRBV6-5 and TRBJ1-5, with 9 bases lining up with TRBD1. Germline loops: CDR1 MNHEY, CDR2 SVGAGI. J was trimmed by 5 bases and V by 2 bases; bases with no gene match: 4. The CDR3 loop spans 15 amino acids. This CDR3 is CASSYTRDRDQPQHF. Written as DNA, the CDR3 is TGTGCCAGCAGTTACACCCGGGACAGGGATCAGCCCCAGCATTTT.

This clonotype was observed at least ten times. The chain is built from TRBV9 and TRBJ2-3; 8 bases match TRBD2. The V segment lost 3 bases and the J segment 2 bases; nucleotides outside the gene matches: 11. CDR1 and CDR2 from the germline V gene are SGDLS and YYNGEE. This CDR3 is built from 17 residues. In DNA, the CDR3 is TGTGCCAGCAGCGCAGATCTGGCGGGGGGATCCACAGATACGCAGTATTTT. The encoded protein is CASSADLAGGSTDTQYF.